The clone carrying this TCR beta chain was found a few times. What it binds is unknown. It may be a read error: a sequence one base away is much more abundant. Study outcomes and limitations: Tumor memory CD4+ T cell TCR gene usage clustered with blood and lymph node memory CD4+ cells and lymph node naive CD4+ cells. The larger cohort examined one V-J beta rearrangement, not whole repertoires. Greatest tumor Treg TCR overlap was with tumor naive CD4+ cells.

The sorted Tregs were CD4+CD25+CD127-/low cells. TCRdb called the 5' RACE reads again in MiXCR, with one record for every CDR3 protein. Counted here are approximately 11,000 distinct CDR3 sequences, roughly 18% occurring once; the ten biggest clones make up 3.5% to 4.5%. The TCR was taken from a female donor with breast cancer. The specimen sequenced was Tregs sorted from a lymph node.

The CDR3 sequence: CASSLGGVYNGQFF. Here the CDR3 DNA reads TGCGCCAGCAGCTTAGGGGGCGTCTACAATGGGCAGTTCTTC. The V and J genes are TRBV5-1 and TRBJ2-1; 7 bases are shared with TRBD1. In germline, CDR1 is SGHRS, CDR2 YFSETQ. The CDR3 is 14 amino acids. Full variable domain (outside the CDR3, taken from reference TRBV5-1 and TRBJ2-1): KAGVTQTPRYLIKTRGQQVTLSCSPISGHRSVSWYQQTPGQGLQFLFEYFSETQRNKGNFPGRFSGRQFSNSRSEMNVSTLELGDSALYLCASSLGGVYNGQFFGPGTRLTVL.